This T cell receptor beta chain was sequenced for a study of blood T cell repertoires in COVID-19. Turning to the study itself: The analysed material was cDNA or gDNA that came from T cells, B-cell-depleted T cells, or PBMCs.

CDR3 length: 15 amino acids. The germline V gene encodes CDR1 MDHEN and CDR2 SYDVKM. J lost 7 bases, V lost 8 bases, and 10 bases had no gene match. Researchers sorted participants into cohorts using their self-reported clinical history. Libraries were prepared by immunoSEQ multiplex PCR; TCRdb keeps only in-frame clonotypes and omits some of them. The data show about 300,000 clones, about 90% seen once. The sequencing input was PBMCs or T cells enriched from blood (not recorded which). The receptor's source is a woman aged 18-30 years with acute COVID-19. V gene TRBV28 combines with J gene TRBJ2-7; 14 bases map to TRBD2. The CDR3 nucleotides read TGTGCCAGCTTTCAGGGACTAGCGGGAGTTCGGGAGCAGTACTTC. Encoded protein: CASFQGLAGVREQYF.